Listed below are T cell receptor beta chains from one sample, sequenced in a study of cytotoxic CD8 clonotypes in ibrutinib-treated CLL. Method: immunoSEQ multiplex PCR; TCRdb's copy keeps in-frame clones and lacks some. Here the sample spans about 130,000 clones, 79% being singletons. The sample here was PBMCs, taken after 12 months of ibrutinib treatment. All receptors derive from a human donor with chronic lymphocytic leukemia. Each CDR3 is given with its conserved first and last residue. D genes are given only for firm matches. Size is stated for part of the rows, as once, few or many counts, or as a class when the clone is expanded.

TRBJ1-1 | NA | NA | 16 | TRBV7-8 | CASSLLLDRWNTEAFF | TGTGCCAGCAGCTTACTATTAGACCGCTGGAACACTGAAGCTTTCTTT
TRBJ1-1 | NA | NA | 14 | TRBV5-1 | CASSLDSRNTEAFF | TGCGCCAGCAGCTTGGACTCTCGGAACACTGAAGCTTTCTTT
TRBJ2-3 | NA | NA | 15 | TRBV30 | CAWSFSDLSTDTQYF | TGTGCCTGGAGTTTCAGTGACCTTAGCACAGATACGCAGTATTTT
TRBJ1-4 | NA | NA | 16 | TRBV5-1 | CASSLAIGSANEKLFF | TGCGCCAGCAGCTTGGCCATTGGGTCGGCGAATGAAAAACTGTTTTTT
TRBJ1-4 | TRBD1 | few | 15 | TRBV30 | CAWTAGGLVNEKLFF | TGTGCCTGGACCGCAGGGGGCTTGGTTAATGAAAAACTGTTTTTT
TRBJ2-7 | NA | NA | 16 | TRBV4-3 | CASSQDLRASSYEQYF | TGCGCCAGCAGCCAAGATCTCAGGGCGAGCTCCTACGAGCAGTACTTC
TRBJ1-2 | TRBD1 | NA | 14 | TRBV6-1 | CASSPGQWLGGYTF | TGTGCCAGCAGTCCGGGACAGTGGTTAGGTGGCTACACCTTC
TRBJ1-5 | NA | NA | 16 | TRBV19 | CASSIEGGWSNQPQHF | TGTGCCAGTAGTATTGAGGGGGGATGGAGCAATCAGCCCCAGCATTTT
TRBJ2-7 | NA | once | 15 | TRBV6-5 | CASSYSPGESYEQYF | TGTGCCAGCAGTTACTCCCCCGGGGAGTCCTACGAGCAGTACTTC
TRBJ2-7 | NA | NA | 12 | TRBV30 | CAWSWDGLEQYF | TGTGCCTGGAGTTGGGATGGGCTCGAGCAGTACTTC
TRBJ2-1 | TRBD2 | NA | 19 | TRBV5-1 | CASSRRPLAGVSSYNEQFF | TGCGCCAGCAGCCGCCGGCCACTAGCGGGGGTCAGCTCCTACAATGAGCAGTTCTTC
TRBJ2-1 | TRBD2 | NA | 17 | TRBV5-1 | CASSSRSVAGAPDEQFF | TGCGCCAGCAGCTCCCGTTCGGTAGCGGGCGCTCCGGATGAGCAGTTCTTC
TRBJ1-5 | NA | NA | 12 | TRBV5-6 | CASSSFNQPQHF | TGTGCCAGCAGCTCTTTTAATCAGCCCCAGCATTTT
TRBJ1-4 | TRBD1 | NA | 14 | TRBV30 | CAWSVTGFNEKLFF | TGTGCCTGGAGCGTGACAGGGTTTAATGAAAAACTGTTTTTT
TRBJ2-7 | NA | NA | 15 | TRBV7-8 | CASSLNTQHIYEQYF | TGTGCCAGCAGCTTAAACACGCAACACATCTACGAGCAGTACTTC
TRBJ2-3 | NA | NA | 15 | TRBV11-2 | CASRSTGVGTDTQYF | TGTGCCAGCAGATCCACAGGAGTAGGCACAGATACGCAGTATTTT